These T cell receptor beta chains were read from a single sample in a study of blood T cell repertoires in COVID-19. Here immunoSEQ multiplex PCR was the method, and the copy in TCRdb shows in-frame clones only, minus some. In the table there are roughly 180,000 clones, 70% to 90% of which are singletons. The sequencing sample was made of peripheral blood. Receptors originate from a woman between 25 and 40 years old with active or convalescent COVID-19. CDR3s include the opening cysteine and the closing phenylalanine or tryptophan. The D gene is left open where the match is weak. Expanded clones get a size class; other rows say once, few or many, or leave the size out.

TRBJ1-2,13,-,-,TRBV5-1,CASSSGNNYGYTF,TGCGCCAGCAGCTCGGGTAATAACTATGGCTACACCTTC
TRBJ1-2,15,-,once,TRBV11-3,CASSSDGLPNYGYTF,TGTGCCAGCAGCTCGGACGGACTACCTAACTATGGCTATACCTTC
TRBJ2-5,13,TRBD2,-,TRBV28,CASSRTSRETQYF,TGTGCCAGCAGTCGGACTAGCAGGGAGACCCAGTACTTC
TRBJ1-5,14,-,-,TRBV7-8,CASSLPGVNQPQHF,TGTGCCAGCAGCTTACCAGGGGTCAATCAGCCCCAGCATTTT
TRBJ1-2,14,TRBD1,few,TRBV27,CASSFQGAADGYTF,TGTGCCAGCAGTTTCCAGGGGGCAGCGGATGGCTACACCTTC
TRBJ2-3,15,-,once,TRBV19,CASTLSLQRPDTQYF,TGTGCCAGTACCCTTAGCCTCCAACGACCAGATACGCAGTATTTT
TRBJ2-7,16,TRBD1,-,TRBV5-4,CASSLGAAGGFNEQYF,TGTGCCAGCAGCTTGGGAGCCGCAGGGGGTTTCAACGAGCAGTACTTC
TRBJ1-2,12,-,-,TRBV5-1,CASSLGLYGYTF,TGCGCCAGCAGCTTGGGACTCTATGGCTACACCTTC
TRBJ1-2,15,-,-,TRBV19,CASSIAGAPIYGYTF,TGTGCCAGTAGTATCGCAGGGGCGCCTATCTATGGCTACACCTTC
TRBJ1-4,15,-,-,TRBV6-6,CASSYRGGDGEKLFF,TGTGCCAGCAGTTACCGAGGGGGGGATGGAGAAAAACTGTTTTTT
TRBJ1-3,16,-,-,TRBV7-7,CASSPGFPGSGNTIYF,TGTGCTAGCAGCCCCGGGTTCCCCGGCTCTGGAAACACCATATATTTT
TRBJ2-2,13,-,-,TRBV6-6,CASQGHLGGELFF,TGTGCCAGCCAGGGGCATCTTGGCGGGGAGCTGTTTTTT
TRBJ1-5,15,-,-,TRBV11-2,CASSLETASNQPQHF,TGTGCCAGCAGCTTAGAGACAGCAAGCAATCAGCCCCAGCATTTT
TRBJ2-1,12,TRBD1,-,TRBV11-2,CAATGSHNEQFF,TGTGCCGCGACAGGGTCCCACAATGAGCAGTTCTTC
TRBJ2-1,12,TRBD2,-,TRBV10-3,CAIASGGSEQFF,TGTGCCATCGCAAGCGGGGGGTCTGAGCAGTTCTTC
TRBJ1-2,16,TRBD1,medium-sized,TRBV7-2,CASSSHSSDRADGYTF,TGTGCCAGCAGCTCCCACTCTTCGGACAGGGCCGATGGCTACACCTTC
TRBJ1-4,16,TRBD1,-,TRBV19,CASSIGTGGINEKLFF,TGTGCCAGTAGTATCGGGACAGGGGGGATTAATGAAAAACTGTTTTTT
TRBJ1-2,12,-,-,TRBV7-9,CASSPIDSGYTF,TGTGCCAGCAGCCCCATCGACAGCGGCTACACCTTC
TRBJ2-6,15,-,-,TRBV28,CASSLGSSGANVLTF,TGTGCCAGCAGTTTGGGCTCCTCTGGGGCCAACGTCCTGACTTTC
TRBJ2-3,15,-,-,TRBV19,CASSIFLANTDTQYF,TGTGCCAGTAGTATATTTCTAGCGAACACAGATACGCAGTATTTT
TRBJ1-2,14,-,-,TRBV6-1,CASSEGPGSYGYTF,TGTGCCAGCAGTGAAGGACCGGGATCCTATGGCTACACCTTC
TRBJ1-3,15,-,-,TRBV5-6,CASSLGPGLGNTIYF,TGTGCCAGCAGCTTGGGCCCAGGGCTTGGAAACACCATATATTTT
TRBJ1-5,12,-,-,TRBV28,CAIRGGNQPQHF,TGTGCCATCAGGGGCGGCAATCAGCCCCAGCATTTT
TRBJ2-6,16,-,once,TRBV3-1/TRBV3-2,CASSHIGASGANVLTF,TGTGCCAGCAGCCATATAGGAGCAAGTGGGGCCAACGTCCTGACTTTC
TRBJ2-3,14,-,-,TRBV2,CASSRVSSTDTQYF,TGTGCCAGCAGTCGGGTCTCCAGCACAGATACGCAGTATTTT
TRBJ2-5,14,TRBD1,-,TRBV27,CASSVTGGRETQYF,TGTGCCAGCAGTGTGACAGGGGGGAGAGAGACCCAGTACTTC
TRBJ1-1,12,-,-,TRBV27,CASRRGSTEAFF,TGTGCCAGCAGACGGGGAAGCACTGAAGCTTTCTTT
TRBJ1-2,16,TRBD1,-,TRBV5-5,CASNFGGTGLNYGYTF,TGTGCCAGCAACTTCGGAGGGACAGGCTTAAACTATGGCTACACCTTC
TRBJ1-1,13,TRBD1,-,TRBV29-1,CSETSRGRAEAFF,TGCAGCGAAACTTCCAGGGGGCGAGCTGAAGCTTTCTTT
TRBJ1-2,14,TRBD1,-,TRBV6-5,CAIAPGQGNYGYTF,TGTGCCATAGCTCCGGGACAGGGAAACTATGGCTACACCTTC
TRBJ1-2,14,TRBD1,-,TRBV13,CASSKTGDNYGYTF,TGTGCCAGCAGTAAGACAGGGGATAACTATGGCTACACCTTC
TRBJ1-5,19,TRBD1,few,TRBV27,CASSLSRSGGQVPFQPQHF,TGTGCCAGCAGTTTATCGAGGTCAGGTGGACAGGTTCCTTTCCAGCCCCAGCATTTT
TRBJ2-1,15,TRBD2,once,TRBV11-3,CASSLVGGRRDEQFF,TGTGCCAGCAGCTTAGTGGGAGGGCGGAGGGATGAGCAGTTCTTC
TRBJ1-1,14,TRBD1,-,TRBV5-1,CASSPSGGLEEAFF,TGCGCCAGCAGCCCCTCAGGGGGCTTGGAAGAAGCTTTCTTT
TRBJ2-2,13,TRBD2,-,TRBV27,CASGGRNTGELFF,TGTGCCAGCGGCGGGAGAAACACCGGGGAGCTGTTTTTT